One TCR beta chain is described in this entry. Co-extraction of RNA and DNA was performed on about 20-32 mg of unsorted bulk tissue. V was clipped by 7 bases and J by 4 bases, with 14 bases between them. CDR3 length equals 13 residues. Germline V gene lookup returns CDR1 PRHDT and CDR2 FYEKMQ (reference sequence). A primer in the constant region served to generate TCR beta cDNA from approximately 460 ng of total RNA. Three nested multiplex PCR rounds, a slightly modified ARM-PCR method, built the TCR beta libraries. Investigators reported that the first two PCR rounds, at roughly 10 cycles each, used TRBV1-TRBV30 forward primers with a C-beta reverse primer. One entry per CDR3 protein results from TCRdb running MiXCR on the multiplex PCR reads. The data contain 40,000 or so distinct CDR3 sequences, roughly 80% of them singletons. This sample is part of a study of tumor-infiltrating lymphocytes in primary liver carcinoma.

The sequence was collected from a man aged 40-49 years with primary liver carcinoma and hepatitis B virus infection. The chain recombines TRBV13 with TRBJ2-7; D is undetermined. Sequenced sample: tumor-adjacent normal liver tissue. CDR3 protein: CASKLSYSYEQYF. The CDR3 region has the DNA TGTGCCAGCAAATTAAGCTATAGTTACGAGCAGTACTTC.